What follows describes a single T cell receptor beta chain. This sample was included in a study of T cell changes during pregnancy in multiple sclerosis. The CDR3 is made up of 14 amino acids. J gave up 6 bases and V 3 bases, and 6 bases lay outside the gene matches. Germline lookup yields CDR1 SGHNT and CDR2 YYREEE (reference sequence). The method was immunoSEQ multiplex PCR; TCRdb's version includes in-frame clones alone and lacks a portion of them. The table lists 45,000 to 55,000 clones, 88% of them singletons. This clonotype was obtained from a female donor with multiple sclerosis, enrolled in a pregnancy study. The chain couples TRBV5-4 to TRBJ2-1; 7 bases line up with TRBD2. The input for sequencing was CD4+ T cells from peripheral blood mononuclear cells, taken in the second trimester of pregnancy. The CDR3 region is CASSWRLAANEQFF. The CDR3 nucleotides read TGTGCCAGCAGCTGGCGGCTAGCGGCCAATGAGCAGTTCTTC.